This is a list of T cell receptor beta chains from one sample in a study of shared clonotypes between healthy human individuals. The protocol was immunoSEQ multiplex PCR, while the TCRdb copy is restricted to in-frame clones and leaves out a portion. The repertoire holds some 1,900,000 clones, with about 95% as singletons. Sequenced input: naive CD8+ T cells sorted from blood. These receptors were collected from a man aged 18 to 35 in good health. Each CDR3 is given with its conserved first and last residue. Fields, in order: clone size, V gene, J gene, D gene, CDR3 DNA, CDR3 protein. D genes are given only for firm matches. Size values are once, few and many counts, or a class for expanded clones, and some rows have none.

clone size: NA
V gene: TRBV27
J gene: TRBJ1-4
D gene: NA
CDR3 DNA: TGTGCCAGCAGTACGGGAGCCCCAACTAATGAAAAACTGTTTTTT
CDR3 protein: CASSTGAPTNEKLFF

clone size: NA
V gene: TRBV2
J gene: TRBJ2-7
D gene: NA
CDR3 DNA: TGTGCCAGCAGTTCAAAGTCGGGAATAGCCGCCTACGAGCAGTACTTC
CDR3 protein: CASSSKSGIAAYEQYF

clone size: NA
V gene: TRBV2
J gene: TRBJ1-2
D gene: TRBD1
CDR3 DNA: TGTGCCAGCGGACCGGGACAGAAGAACTATGGCTACACCTTC
CDR3 protein: CASGPGQKNYGYTF

clone size: NA
V gene: TRBV19
J gene: TRBJ2-2
D gene: NA
CDR3 DNA: TGTGCCAGTAGTATGGAACTAGAGAACACCGGGGAGCTGTTTTTT
CDR3 protein: CASSMELENTGELFF

clone size: NA
V gene: TRBV10-3
J gene: TRBJ2-7
D gene: TRBD2
CDR3 DNA: TGTGCCATCAGTGAGAACCGGCTAGCGGGAGGTTTTTGGGAGCAGTACTTC
CDR3 protein: CAISENRLAGGFWEQYF

clone size: NA
V gene: TRBV28
J gene: TRBJ1-5
D gene: NA
CDR3 DNA: TGTGCCAGCAGCCATAACGTAGGAGATCAGCCCCAGCATTTT
CDR3 protein: CASSHNVGDQPQHF

clone size: NA
V gene: TRBV5-5
J gene: TRBJ2-7
D gene: TRBD1
CDR3 DNA: TGTGCCAGCAGTTCGGACAGGGAGTACGAGCAGTACTTC
CDR3 protein: CASSSDREYEQYF

clone size: once
V gene: TRBV19
J gene: TRBJ1-1
D gene: TRBD1
CDR3 DNA: TGTGCCAGTAGTTTGGACAGGGAGGCTGAAGCTTTCTTT
CDR3 protein: CASSLDREAEAFF

clone size: NA
V gene: TRBV7-9
J gene: TRBJ2-7
D gene: TRBD2
CDR3 DNA: TGTGCCAGCAGTTGGTTAGCGGGAACCTACGAGCAGTACTTC
CDR3 protein: CASSWLAGTYEQYF

clone size: NA
V gene: TRBV29-1
J gene: TRBJ1-2
D gene: NA
CDR3 DNA: TGCAGCGTTGAAGATTTGAACGCCGTAAACTATGGCTACACCTTC
CDR3 protein: CSVEDLNAVNYGYTF

clone size: NA
V gene: TRBV30
J gene: TRBJ2-3
D gene: NA
CDR3 DNA: TGTGTAGGGGGACAAAGCTTTGTCGCAGATACGCAGTATTTT
CDR3 protein: CVGGQSFVADTQYF

clone size: NA
V gene: TRBV5-6
J gene: TRBJ2-7
D gene: NA
CDR3 DNA: TGTGCCAGCTCCGGACGGGGCTACGAGCAGTACTTC
CDR3 protein: CASSGRGYEQYF